Shown below are 20 T cell receptor beta chains from a single sample sequenced in a study of PD-1 and CTLA-4 blockade in melanoma. The table came from immunoSEQ multiplex PCR; TCRdb's copy has only in-frame clones and leaves some out. The sample consists of 25,000 to 40,000 clones, about 87% of them appearing once. The source material was CD8+ T cells from peripheral blood, sampled from a patient given anti-PD-1 treatment. These receptors came from a human donor with melanoma.

The chain carries TRBV9 and TRBJ2-1, with 14 bases lining up with TRBD2. The CDR3 is 17 amino acids. V lost 0 bases and J lost 8; bases outside the gene matches: 7. Germline lookup yields CDR1 SGDLS and CDR2 YYNGEE. The CDR3 nucleotides are TGTGCCAGCAGCGTAGCCAGACTAGCGGGGGGGCCCGATGAGCAGTTCTTC. Translated: CASSVARLAGGPDEQFF.

The rearrangement joins TRBV2 to TRBJ2-3; unclear D gene. V was clipped by 8 bases and J by 6 bases, with 18 bases between them. CDR1 and CDR2 from the germline V gene are SNHLY and FYNNEI. The CDR3 is 14 amino acids. The chain's CDR3 is CASVKPGRRDTQYF. The DNA of the CDR3 is TGTGCCAGCGTTAAACCCGGGCGCAGGGATACGCAGTATTTT.

This chain uses TRBV4-1 with TRBJ1-5; TRBD1 aligns across 7 bases. This CDR3 has 15 residues. In germline, CDR1 is MGHRA, CDR2 YSYEKL. The ends lost 0 bases at V and 7 bases at J; junction bases unmatched: 6. For the CDR3, the DNA is TGCGCCAGCAGCCAAGAAAACAGGGGAGGCCAGCCCCAGCATTTT. Protein: CASSQENRGGQPQHF.

The rearrangement joins TRBV30 to TRBJ1-1; TRBD1 matches 9 bases. Germline CDR1 and CDR2: GTSNPN and SVGIG (reference sequence). Unmatched junction bases numbered 3, after V lost 5 bases and J lost 5 bases. CDR3 size: 12 residues. CDR3 coding DNA: TGTGCCTGGGGGGACAGGGCAACTGAAGCTTTCTTT. Protein: CAWGDRATEAFF.

The V call is TRBV13, the J call TRBJ1-1; TRBD1 is a possible D gene (5 bases). The V and J ends lost 5 bases and 0 bases respectively, with 13 bases between them. Germline V lookup: CDR1 PRHDT, CDR2 FYEKMQ (reference sequence). This CDR3 has 15 residues. The chain's CDR3 is CASSPWTDMNTEAFF. DNA of the CDR3: TGTGCCAGCAGCCCCTGGACGGACATGAACACTGAAGCTTTCTTT.

The chain links TRBV7-9 to TRBJ1-4; D gene unclear. The CDR3 has 14 amino acids. V lost 3 bases to trimming and J lost 6 bases, with 11 bases between them. CDR1 is SEHNR and CDR2 is FQNEAQ in the germline V gene (reference sequence). This CDR3 is CASSFSRRDEKLFF. The DNA of the CDR3 is TGTGCCAGCAGCTTCTCACGGAGGGATGAAAAACTGTTTTTT.

The genes are TRBV7-9 and TRBJ2-7; possible D gene TRBD1, 5 bases. The CDR3 spans 15 residues. Trimming left V 6 bases short and J 3 bases short, with 18 bases between. Germline V gives CDR1 SEHNR, CDR2 FQNEAQ (reference sequence). CDR3 DNA: TGTGCCAGCAGTCTTCCCGACAGATTTCTCTACGAGCAGTACTTC. Its translation is CASSLPDRFLYEQYF.

This chain uses TRBV6-5 with TRBJ1-1; D is unresolved. Trimming cost V 4 bases and J 3 bases, with 15 bases left between them. The germline gives CDR1 MNHEY, CDR2 SVGAGI. CDR3 length: 15 amino acids. CDR3 nucleotides: TGTGCCAGCAGTTTATACGAGGGTGACGACACTGAAGCTTTCTTT. It specifies CASSLYEGDDTEAFF.

This rearrangement joins TRBV27 to TRBJ1-3; 7 bases line up with TRBD1. The ends lost 6 bases at V and 4 bases at J; junction bases unmatched: 6. In germline, CDR1 is MNHEY, CDR2 SMNVEV (reference sequence). The CDR3 length is 14 residues. CDR3 coding DNA: TGTGCCAGCAGGCAGGGGGGGTTCGGAAACACCATATATTTT. It codes for CASRQGGFGNTIYF.

The sample holds a few counts of this clone. The V and J genes are TRBV6-1 and TRBJ2-7; tentatively, D is TRBD1 (5 bases). The CDR3 consists of 16 residues. V was trimmed by 1 base and J by 1 base, leaving 14 bases between them. Germline CDR1 and CDR2: MNHNS and SASEGT. The CDR3 loop reads CASSEVVWGKSYEQYF. The DNA of the CDR3 is TGTGCCAGCAGTGAAGTGGTGTGGGGCAAGTCCTACGAGCAGTACTTC.

The chain joins TRBV6-5 to TRBJ1-1; 8 bases are shared with TRBD1. The CDR3 is made up of 15 amino acids. V shed 2 bases, J shed 6 bases, and the junction held 8 bases outside the gene matches. CDR1 is MNHEY, CDR2 SVGAGI, per germline. The DNA of the CDR3 is TGTGCCAGCAGTTACCTTGTGGACAGGGAGGCTGAAGCTTTCTTT. Residues: CASSYLVDREAEAFF.

The J gene is TRBJ2-7, the V gene TRBV6-5; 9 nucleotides agree with TRBD1. The CDR3 length is 13 residues. The trim removed 4 bases at V and 2 bases at J, leaving 0 bases unmatched. Germline V gives CDR1 MNHEY, CDR2 SVGAGI. The CDR3 coding sequence is TGTGCCAGCAGTTGGACAGGGGCCTACGAGCAGTACTTC. It is translated as CASSWTGAYEQYF.

The chain links TRBV27 to TRBJ2-1; 9 bases map to TRBD2. The CDR3 runs to 15 residues. V lost 0 bases and J lost 4; bases outside the gene matches: 1. CDR1 is MNHEY and CDR2 is SMNVEV in the germline V gene (reference sequence). CDR3 nucleotide sequence: TGTGCCAGCAGTTTATCGCGGGGGGGATACAATGAGCAGTTCTTC. As protein: CASSLSRGGYNEQFF.

The chain joins TRBV4-2 to TRBJ1-4; 8 positions match TRBD1. Germline assignment: CDR1 LGHNA and CDR2 YNFKEQ. V lost 0 bases, J lost 5 bases, and 8 bases stayed unmatched. CDR3 length: 17 amino acids. The CDR3 DNA reads TGTGCCAGCAGCCAAGATTTTAGGACAGGGATAAATGAAAAACTGTTTTTT. It is translated as CASSQDFRTGINEKLFF.

This clone occurred a few times. The chain joins TRBV6-2 or TRBV6-3 to TRBJ1-1; 7 bases line up with TRBD1. The CDR3 is 11 amino acids. Trimming cost V 6 bases and J 11 bases; bases outside gene matches: 6. Germline V CDR1 and CDR2: MNHEY, SVGEGT. CDR3 sequence reads: CASSSAGGAFF. The CDR3, as DNA: TGTGCCAGCAGCTCGGCAGGGGGGGCTTTCTTT.

The V and J genes are TRBV19 and TRBJ2-1; 8 positions match TRBD2. The CDR3 sequence is 18 residues long. Germline lookup yields CDR1 LNHDA and CDR2 SQIVND (reference sequence). V shed 1 base, J shed 2 bases, and the junction held 10 bases outside the gene matches. The CDR3 here is CASSIVLMTGLAYNEQFF. Here the CDR3 DNA reads TGTGCCAGTAGTATAGTTTTGATGACGGGACTAGCCTACAATGAGCAGTTCTTC.

This clone counts as medium-sized. The rearrangement joins TRBV6-5 to TRBJ2-3; a weak D match, TRBD2 (7 bases). Germline V lookup: CDR1 MNHEY, CDR2 SVGAGI. This CDR3 contains 15 residues. V lost 6 bases and J lost 2, with 15 bases in between. CDR3 residues: CASSLEGGDTDTQYF. The CDR3 nucleotides read TGTGCCAGCAGCCTCGAGGGGGGGGACACAGATACGCAGTATTTT.

This clone came up once. The chain combines TRBV5-4 with TRBJ1-2, with 10 nucleotides matching TRBD1. CDR1 is SGHNT and CDR2 is YYREEE in the germline V gene (reference sequence). This CDR3 has 15 amino acids. V was pared by 3 bases and J by 5 bases, with 7 bases of the junction left unmatched. CDR3 loop: CASSYGTGDVYGYTF. CDR3 nucleotide sequence: TGTGCCAGCAGCTACGGGACAGGGGATGTTTATGGCTACACCTTC.

The V gene is TRBV6-5, the J gene TRBJ2-7, with no clear D. The germline CDR1 and CDR2 sequences are MNHEY and SVGAGI. CDR3 length: 14 residues. V was cut by 7 bases and J by 0 bases, with 13 bases left in between. The DNA for the CDR3 is TGTGCCAGCACCTGTTGTGGGATCTCCTACGAGCAGTACTTC. Protein sequence: CASTCCGISYEQYF.

The genes are TRBV6-2 or TRBV6-3 and TRBJ2-2; D may be TRBD1 (5 bases). Germline V gene lookup returns CDR1 MNHEY and CDR2 SVGEGT. CDR3 size: 13 residues. Trimming removed 2 bases at V and 4 bases at J, with 5 bases between. The CDR3, as DNA: TGTGCCAGCAGTTACGGGGCCACCGGGGAGCTGTTTTTT. Translation: CASSYGATGELFF.